Described below is a single T cell receptor (beta chain) sequence and its context. Its specific antigen is unknown. Base qualities were left out, and no much larger clone turns up one base away. The donors were healthy, HIV-negative adults with no recently reported acute infections or vaccinations. Only Caucasian adults living in Nashville, Tennessee, USA were represented among the donors. For unsorted samples, around 90 million PBMCs were counted, and genomic DNA was extracted using the QIAamp DNA Blood Mini kit. Blood was collected by leukapheresis, and PBMCs were isolated by Ficoll-Histopaque density gradient centrifugation and then cryopreserved in liquid nitrogen vapor phase. The germline ends are 10 bases apart after V is trimmed by 4 bases and J by 4 bases. The CDR3 contains 13 residues, cysteine and phenylalanine counted. The sequence is cut down to CDR3 DNA, 39 bases in frame from base 1. The germline V gene specifies ENHRY as CDR1 and SYGVKD as CDR2.

This sample stems from a study of shared clonotypes between healthy human individuals (dated by TCRdb to 2018 to 2020). Some background on the complete study: The cohort comprised two women and a few men aged 18 to 49 years. The study deeply sequenced blood TCR repertoires of about five healthy adults to estimate repertoire size and the extent of clonotype sharing between individuals. Between about 0.94 and 8.9 billion PBMCs per donor were obtained by leukapheresis. To increase sequencing depth and limit assay-specific biases, TCR repertoire library preparation and sequencing were carried out by different laboratories using diverse techniques.

TCR CDR3 regions were amplified from genomic DNA by multiplex PCR using the deep immunoSEQ assay. For each cell subset, the extracted genomic DNA was distributed evenly across all wells of several immunoSEQ 96-well plates, and each plate served as one replicate. Each replicate PCR for unsorted PBMC received 300 to 350 ng genomic DNA, equal to 25,000 to 30,000 T cell genomes. Ten immunoSEQ deep assay plates were used to sequence unsorted PBMC genomic DNA. Purified libraries were quantified with a Qubit 3.0 fluorometer, sized on a Bioanalyzer 2100, and re-quantified with the KAPA Library Quantification kit. Every immunoSEQ 96-well plate was sequenced on a separate single-read 150-cycle Illumina NextSeq 550 flow cell. The authors' pipeline ran thus. Because only junctional sequences without quality scores were contained in the immunoSEQ output, filtering matching that applied to full-length reads could not be performed. To assign V/J genes and CDR3, sequences were annotated against IMGT germline references using PyIR, a Python wrapper for IgBLAST v1.9. Reads were filtered out if the reads had weak V/J assignments (E-value above 1e-6), no CDR3, stop codons, out-of-frame junctions, or ambiguous translated residues. A V3J clonotype was defined by an identical inferred V gene, J gene, and CDR3 amino acid sequence. To compute the percentage overlap between repertoires, the number of shared unique clonotypes was divided by the size of the smaller repertoire. RTK rarefaction, the Chao1 estimator, and Recon v2.1 estimates of unobserved clonotypes were used to assess repertoire richness. The immuneACCESS repertoire file appears here via TCRdb, limited to in-frame rearrangements. These files lack a portion of the clones; in checked studies, under half of the deficit traces to unresolved V genes, and the cause of the others is not known. V and J calls and clone size are those listed in that table; D and trimming were worked out from the DNA. For this sample there are 400,000 to 500,000 clones; around 78% appear just once. The ten largest clones add up to roughly 13% of the sample.

Beyond this particular receptor, the publication reports: Sampling was restricted to blood, and TCR repertoires in tissue are likely to differ from TCR repertoires in blood. Because the study included a small number of donors, the genetic and exposure-history diversity represented was limited. Pairwise subsampling led to the expectation that sequencing depth would affect the degree of clonotype sharing among donors.

The sequence derives from a woman between 35 and 50 years old in good health. Some clones in this sample may be carry-over from other donors' samples. The V and J genes are TRBV10-3 and TRBJ2-5, and TRBD1 may be the D gene, going by 5 matching bases. Sequences were obtained from PBMCs. CDR3 protein: CAISVGRAETQYF. The DNA sequence follows: TGTGCCATCAGTGTCGGCAGGGCAGAGACCCAGTACTTC.